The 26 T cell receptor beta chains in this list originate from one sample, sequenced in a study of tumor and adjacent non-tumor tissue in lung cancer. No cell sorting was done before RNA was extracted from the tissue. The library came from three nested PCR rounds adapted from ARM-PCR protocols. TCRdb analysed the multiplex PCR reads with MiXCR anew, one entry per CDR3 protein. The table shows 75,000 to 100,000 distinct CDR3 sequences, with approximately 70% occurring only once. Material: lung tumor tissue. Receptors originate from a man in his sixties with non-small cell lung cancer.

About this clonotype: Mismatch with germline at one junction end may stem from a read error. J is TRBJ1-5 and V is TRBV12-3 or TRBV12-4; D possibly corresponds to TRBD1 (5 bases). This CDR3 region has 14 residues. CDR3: CASTLDSGGRPQHF. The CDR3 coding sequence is TGTGCCAGCACTTTAGACAGCGGCGGTAGGCCCCAGCATTTT.

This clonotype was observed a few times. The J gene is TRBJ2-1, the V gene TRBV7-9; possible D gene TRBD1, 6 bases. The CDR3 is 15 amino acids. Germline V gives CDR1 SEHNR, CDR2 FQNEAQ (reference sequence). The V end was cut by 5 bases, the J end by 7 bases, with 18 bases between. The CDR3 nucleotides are TGTGCCAGCAGCCCTCGACTGGGGGCCGTGAATGAGCAGTTCTTC. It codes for CASSPRLGAVNEQFF. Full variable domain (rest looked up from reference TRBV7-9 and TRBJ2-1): DTGVSQNPRHKITKRGQNVTFRCDPISEHNRLYWYRQTLGQGPEFLTYFQNEAQLEKSRLLSDRFSAERPKGSFSTLEIQRTEQGDSAMYLCASSPRLGAVNEQFFGPGTRLTVL.

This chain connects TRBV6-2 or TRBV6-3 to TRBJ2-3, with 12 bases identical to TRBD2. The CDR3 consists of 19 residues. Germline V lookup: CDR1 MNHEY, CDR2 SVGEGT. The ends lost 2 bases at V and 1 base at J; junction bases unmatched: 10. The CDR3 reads CASSYNMRLAGGRTDTQYF. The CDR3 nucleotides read TGTGCCAGCAGTTACAACATGAGGCTAGCGGGAGGGCGCACAGATACGCAGTATTTT.

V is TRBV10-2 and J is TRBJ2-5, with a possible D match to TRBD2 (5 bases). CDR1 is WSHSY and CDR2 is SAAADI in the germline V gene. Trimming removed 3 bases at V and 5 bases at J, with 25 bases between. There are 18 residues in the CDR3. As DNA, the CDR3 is TGCGCCAGCAGTGAATCGCCTAGCTTGAACGGGAAGCAGGAGACCCAGTACTTC. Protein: CASSESPSLNGKQETQYF.

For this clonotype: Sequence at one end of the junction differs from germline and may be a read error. The CDR3: CVSSLAGEYGYAF. The CDR3 DNA follows: TGTGTCAGCAGCTTAGCGGGCGAATATGGCTACGCCTTC. This chain connects TRBV11-1 to TRBJ1-2; no firm D call. The CDR3 runs 13 residues. Germline-derived CDR1 and CDR2 are SGHAT and FQDESV (reference sequence).

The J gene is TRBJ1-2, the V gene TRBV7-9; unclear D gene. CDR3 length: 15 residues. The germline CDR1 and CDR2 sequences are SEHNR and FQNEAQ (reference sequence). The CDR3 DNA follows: TGTGTCAGTAGCTTAGATCGCGGGAGCTACTATGGCTACACCTTC. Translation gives CVSSLDRGSYYGYTF.

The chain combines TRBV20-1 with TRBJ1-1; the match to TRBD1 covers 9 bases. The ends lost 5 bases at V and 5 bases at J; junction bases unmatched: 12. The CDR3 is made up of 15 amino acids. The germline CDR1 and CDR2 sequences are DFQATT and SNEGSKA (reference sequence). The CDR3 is CSAPQGQGAWTEAFF. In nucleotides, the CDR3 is TGCAGTGCTCCCCAGGGACAGGGAGCATGGACTGAAGCTTTCTTT.

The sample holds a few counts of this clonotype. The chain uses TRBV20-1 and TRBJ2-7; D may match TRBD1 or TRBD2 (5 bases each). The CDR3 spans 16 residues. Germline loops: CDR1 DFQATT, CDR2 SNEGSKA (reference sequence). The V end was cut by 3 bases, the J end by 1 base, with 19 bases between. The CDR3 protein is CSARSAVLRESYEQYF. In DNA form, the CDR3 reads TGCAGTGCTAGGTCAGCGGTCCTCAGGGAGTCCTACGAGCAGTACTTC.

The DNA for the CDR3 is TGTGCTAGCGGCTTGACAGGGTCCTGGGGCTACACCTTC. Protein product: CASGLTGSWGYTF. The V call is TRBV11-3, the J call TRBJ1-2, with 7 bases aligning to TRBD1. CDR1 SGHNT and CDR2 YENEEA come from the germline V gene. The CDR3 contains 13 residues.

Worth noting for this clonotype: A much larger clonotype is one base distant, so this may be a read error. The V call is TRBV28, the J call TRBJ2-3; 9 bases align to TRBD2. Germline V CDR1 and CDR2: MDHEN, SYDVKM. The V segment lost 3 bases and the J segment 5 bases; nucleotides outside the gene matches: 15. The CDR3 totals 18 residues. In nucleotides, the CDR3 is TGTGCCAGCAGTTTTAGAGGGATTAGCGGGGGCTTCATAGATACGCAGTATTTT. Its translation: CASSFRGISGGFIDTQYF.

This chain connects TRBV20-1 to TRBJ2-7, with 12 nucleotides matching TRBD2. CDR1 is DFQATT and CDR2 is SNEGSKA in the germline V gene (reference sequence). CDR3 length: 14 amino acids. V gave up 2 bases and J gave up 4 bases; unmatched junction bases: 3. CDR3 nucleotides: TGCAGTGCTAGACTAGCGGGGGGGTCTTACGAGCAGTACTTC. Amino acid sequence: CSARLAGGSYEQYF.

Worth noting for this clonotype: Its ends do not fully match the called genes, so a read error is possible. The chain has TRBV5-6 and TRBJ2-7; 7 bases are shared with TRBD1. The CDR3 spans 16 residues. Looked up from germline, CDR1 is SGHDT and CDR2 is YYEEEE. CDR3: CASSLRQGLEWYEQYF. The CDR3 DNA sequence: TGTGCCAGCAGCCTCAGACAGGGCCTTGAGTGGTACGAGCAGTATTTC.

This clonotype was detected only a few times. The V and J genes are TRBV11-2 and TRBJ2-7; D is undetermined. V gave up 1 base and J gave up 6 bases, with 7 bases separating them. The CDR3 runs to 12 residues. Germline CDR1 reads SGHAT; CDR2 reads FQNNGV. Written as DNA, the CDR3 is TGTGCCAGCAGCTTAGGGGTTCGCGAGCAGTACTTC. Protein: CASSLGVREQYF.

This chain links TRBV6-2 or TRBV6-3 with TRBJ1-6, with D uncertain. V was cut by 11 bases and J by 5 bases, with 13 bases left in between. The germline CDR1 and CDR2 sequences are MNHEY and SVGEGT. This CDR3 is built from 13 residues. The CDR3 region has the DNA TGTGCCGGCCCCGGGCCTAATAATTCACCCCTCCACTTT. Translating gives CAGPGPNNSPLHF.

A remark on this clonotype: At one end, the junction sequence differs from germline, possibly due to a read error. CDR3 sequence: CASSPQRGMRDEQLF. The CDR3 nucleotides are TGTGCCAGCAGCCCACAGCGGGGGATGAGGGATGAGCAGCTCTTC. This chain connects TRBV11-2 to TRBJ2-1, with TRBD2 matching over 8 bases. CDR1 is SGHAT, CDR2 FQNNGV, per germline. CDR3 length: 15 residues.

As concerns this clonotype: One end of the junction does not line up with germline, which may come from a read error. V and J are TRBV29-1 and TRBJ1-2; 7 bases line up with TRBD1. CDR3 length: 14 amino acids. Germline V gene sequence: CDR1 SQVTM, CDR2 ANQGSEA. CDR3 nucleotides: TGCAGCGTCAGCACCGGGACAGCAAACTATCGCTACACCTTC. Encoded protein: CSVSTGTANYRYTF.

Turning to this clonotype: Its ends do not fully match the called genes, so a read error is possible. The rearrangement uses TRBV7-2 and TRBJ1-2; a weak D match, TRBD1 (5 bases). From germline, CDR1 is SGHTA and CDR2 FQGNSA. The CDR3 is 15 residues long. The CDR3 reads CASSLYLVRGYGCTF. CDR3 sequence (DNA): TGTGCCAGCAGCTTATATCTGGTCCGGGGGTATGGCTGCACCTTC. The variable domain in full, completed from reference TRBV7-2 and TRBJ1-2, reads GAGVSQSPSNKVTEKGKDVELRCDPISGHTALYWYRQSLGQGLEFLIYFQGNSAPDKSGLPSDRFSAERTGGSVSTLTIQRTQQEDSAVYLCASSLYLVRGYGCTFGSGTRLTVV.

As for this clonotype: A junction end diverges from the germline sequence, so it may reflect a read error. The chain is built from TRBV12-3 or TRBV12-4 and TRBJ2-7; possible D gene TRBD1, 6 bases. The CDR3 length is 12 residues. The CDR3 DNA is TGTGCCAGCAGCCGAGGACAGCACGAACAGTACTTC. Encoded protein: CASSRGQHEQYF.

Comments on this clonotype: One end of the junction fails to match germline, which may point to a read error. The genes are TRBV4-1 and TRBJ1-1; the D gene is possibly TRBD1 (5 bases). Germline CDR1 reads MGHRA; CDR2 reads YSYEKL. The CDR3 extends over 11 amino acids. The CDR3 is CASNQGTEPLF. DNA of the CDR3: TGCGCCAGCAACCAAGGGACTGAACCTCTCTTT.

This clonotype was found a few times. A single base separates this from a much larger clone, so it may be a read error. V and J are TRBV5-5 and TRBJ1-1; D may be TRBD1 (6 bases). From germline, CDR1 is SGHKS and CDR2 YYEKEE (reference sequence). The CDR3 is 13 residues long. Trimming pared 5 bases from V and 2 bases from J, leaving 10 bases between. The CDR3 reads CASRVQGNTEAFF. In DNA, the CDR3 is TGTGCCAGCAGGGTACAGGGAAACACTGAAGCTTTCTTT.

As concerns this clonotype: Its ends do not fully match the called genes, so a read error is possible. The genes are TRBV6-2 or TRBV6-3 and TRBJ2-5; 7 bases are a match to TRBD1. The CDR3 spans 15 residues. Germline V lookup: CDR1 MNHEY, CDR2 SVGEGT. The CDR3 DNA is TGTACCAGCAGTTACATGACAGGGAACATGGAGACCCAGTACTTC. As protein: CTSSYMTGNMETQYF.

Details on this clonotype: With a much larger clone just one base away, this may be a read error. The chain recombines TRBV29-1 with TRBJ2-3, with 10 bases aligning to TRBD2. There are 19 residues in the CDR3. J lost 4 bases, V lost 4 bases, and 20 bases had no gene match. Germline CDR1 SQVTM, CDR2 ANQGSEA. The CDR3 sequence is CSVVGLAGVRGRSADTQYF. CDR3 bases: TGCAGCGTTGTAGGGCTAGCGGGAGTCAGGGGGAGGAGCGCAGATACGCAGTATTTT.

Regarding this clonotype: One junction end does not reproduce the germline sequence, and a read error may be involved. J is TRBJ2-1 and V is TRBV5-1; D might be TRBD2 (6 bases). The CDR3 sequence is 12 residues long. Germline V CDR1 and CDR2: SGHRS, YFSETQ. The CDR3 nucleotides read TGCGCCAGGAGCTTGGGAGGCAATCAGCAGTTCTTC. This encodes CARSLGGNQQFF.

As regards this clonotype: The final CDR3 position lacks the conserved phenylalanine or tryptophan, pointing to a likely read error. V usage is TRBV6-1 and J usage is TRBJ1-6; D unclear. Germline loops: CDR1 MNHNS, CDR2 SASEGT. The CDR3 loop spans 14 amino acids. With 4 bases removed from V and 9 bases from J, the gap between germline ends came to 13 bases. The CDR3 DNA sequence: TGTGCCAGCAGTGGAGTATCCAGTGGTTCACCCCTCCACGTT. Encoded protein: CASSGVSSGSPLHV.

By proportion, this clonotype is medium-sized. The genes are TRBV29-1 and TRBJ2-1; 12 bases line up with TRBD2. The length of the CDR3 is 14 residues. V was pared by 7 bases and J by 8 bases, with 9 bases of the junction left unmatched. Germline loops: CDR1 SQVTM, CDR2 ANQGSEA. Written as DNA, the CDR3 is TGCAGCGCCTATAGACTAGCGGGAGCTCATGAGCAGTTCTTC. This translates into CSAYRLAGAHEQFF.

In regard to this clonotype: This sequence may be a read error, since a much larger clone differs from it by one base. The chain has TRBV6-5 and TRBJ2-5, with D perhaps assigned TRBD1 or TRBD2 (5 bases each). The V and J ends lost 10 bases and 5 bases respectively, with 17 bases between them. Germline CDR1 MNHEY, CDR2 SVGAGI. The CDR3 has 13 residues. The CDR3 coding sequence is TGTGCCAACAGCCCCGGGACCAGTGAGACCCAGTACTTC. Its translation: CANSPGTSETQYF.